What follows is one TCR beta chain and its context. The sample belongs to a study of cytomegalovirus exposure and HLA in healthy donors. Whole-study context: Among around 400 genotyped donors, more than 65% fell in the Caucasian-associated ancestry cluster.

This CDR3 comprises 12 residues. The V gene end was trimmed by 1 base and the J gene end by 4 bases; junction bases not matched to a gene: 0. CDR1 and CDR2 (germline): GTSNPN, SVGIG (reference sequence). Samples came from healthy bone marrow donors. Amplification used 60 Vbeta primers and 13 Jbeta primers. Produced via immunoSEQ multiplex PCR; TCRdb's table is partial and in-frame only. The sample has 150,000 to 250,000 clones; 85% are singletons. The sequence derives from a woman in her 50s in good health and CMV-seronegative. Sequenced input: PBMCs. The V call is TRBV30, the J call TRBJ1-2; 7 nucleotides agree with TRBD1. CDR3 sequence (DNA): TGTGCCTGGAGTGGACAGGGCTATGGCTACACCTTC. It translates to CAWSGQGYGYTF.